The T cell receptor (beta chain) described here comes from a study of blood T cells in healthy people across ages. CDR1 and CDR2 (germline): MNHEY, SVGEGT. This CDR3 spans 14 amino acids. Trimming took off 6 bases at V and 9 bases at J, with 15 bases between the two ends. Sample-barcoded 5' priming and a J-beta primer mix drove a second PCR of about 7 to 11 cycles. TCRdb reprocessed the 5' RACE reads via MiXCR and lists one record per CDR3 protein. The sample holds about 640,000 distinct CDR3 sequences, roughly 31% seen once. This clonotype was counted a few times. This sequence originates from a woman of 80 years or more in good health. This chain joins TRBV6-2 or TRBV6-3 and TRBJ1-6, with D perhaps matching TRBD1 (6 bases). Sequenced sample: blood. This CDR3 is CASRLTGRSSPLHF. The DNA for the CDR3 is TGTGCCAGCAGACTAACAGGGCGGTCTTCACCCCTCCACTTT.